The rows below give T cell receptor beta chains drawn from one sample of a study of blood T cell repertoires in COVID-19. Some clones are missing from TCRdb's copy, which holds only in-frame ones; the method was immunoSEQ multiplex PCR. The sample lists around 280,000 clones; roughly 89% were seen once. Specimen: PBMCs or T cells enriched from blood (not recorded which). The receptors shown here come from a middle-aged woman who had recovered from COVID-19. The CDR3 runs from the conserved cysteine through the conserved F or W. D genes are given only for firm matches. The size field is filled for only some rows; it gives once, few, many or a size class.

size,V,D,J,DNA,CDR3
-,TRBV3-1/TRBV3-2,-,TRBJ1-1,TGTGCCAGCAGCCGCGGACAAGGGCGTAACACTGAAGCTTTCTTT,CASSRGQGRNTEAFF
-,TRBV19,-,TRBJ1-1,TGTGCCAGTAGTCTTCGGACAGCGAACACTGAAGCTTTCTTT,CASSLRTANTEAFF
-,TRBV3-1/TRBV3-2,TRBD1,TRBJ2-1,TGTGCCAGCAGCCAAGATTGGACAGGGGCAGCCTACAATGAGCAGTTCTTC,CASSQDWTGAAYNEQFF
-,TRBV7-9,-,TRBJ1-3,TGTGCCAGCAGCACAAACAGGGCCTCTGGAAACACCATATATTTT,CASSTNRASGNTIYF
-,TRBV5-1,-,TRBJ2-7,TGCGCCAGCAGCCGACAGGTAAACTACGAGCAGTACTTC,CASSRQVNYEQYF
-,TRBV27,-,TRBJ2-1,TGTGCCAGCAGCCCCAACCCACTAGGTTCCCAGTTCTTC,CASSPNPLGSQFF
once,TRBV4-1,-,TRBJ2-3,TGCGCCAGCAGCCAAGTTCTTCTAAGCACAGATACGCAGTATTTT,CASSQVLLSTDTQYF
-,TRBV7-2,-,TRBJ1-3,TGTGCCAGCAGCTCTCAGGTCCTTGGAAACACCATATATTTT,CASSSQVLGNTIYF
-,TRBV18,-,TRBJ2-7,TGTGCCAGCTCACCAATGGACACCAACGAGCAGTACTTC,CASSPMDTNEQYF
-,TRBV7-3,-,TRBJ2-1,TGTGCCAGCAGCTTAAGGGAGGACAAGTACAATGAGCAGTTCTTC,CASSLREDKYNEQFF
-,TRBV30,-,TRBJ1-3,TGTGCCTGGAGTGTAGGGGCCAGCTCTGGAAACACCATATATTTT,CAWSVGASSGNTIYF
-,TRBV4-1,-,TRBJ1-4,TGCGCCAGCAGCCAAGCGACCAGGCCCAATGAAAAACTGTTTTTT,CASSQATRPNEKLFF
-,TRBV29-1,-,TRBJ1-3,TGCAGCGTTTCCGATCCGGCCGGACTTTCTGGAAACACCATATATTTT,CSVSDPAGLSGNTIYF
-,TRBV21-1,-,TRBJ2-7,TGTGCCAGCAGCAACCCAGCGGGGGTTTCCTACGAGCAGTACTTC,CASSNPAGVSYEQYF
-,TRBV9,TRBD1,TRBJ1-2,TGTGCCAGCAGCGTCGACTTACAGGGGGGACGTGGCTACACCTTC,CASSVDLQGGRGYTF
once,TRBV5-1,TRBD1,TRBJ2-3,TGCGCCAGCAGCCCGGACAGGGTTAGAGATACGCAGTATTTT,CASSPDRVRDTQYF